These 11 T cell receptor beta chains came from one sample sequenced in a study of blood T cell repertoires in COVID-19. Data came from immunoSEQ multiplex PCR; TCRdb stores just in-frame clones and leaves some out. The sample holds 250,000 or so clones, less than 85% seen once. Sequencing input: PBMCs or T cells enriched from blood (not recorded which). Receptor source: a man aged 60-69 years who had recovered from COVID-19.

This clone has just a few counts. This chain uses TRBV7-2 with TRBJ1-1; possible D gene TRBD1, 6 bases. Germline-derived CDR1 and CDR2 are SGHTA and FQGNSA. Deletions cut 6 bases from V and 1 base from J, with 9 bases between. The CDR3 totals 13 residues. CDR3 protein: CASRAGANTEAFF. In DNA, the CDR3 is TGTGCCAGCAGAGCGGGGGCGAACACTGAAGCTTTCTTT.

This clone was seen once. The CDR3 nucleotides are TGCGCCAGCAGCCCCTCGACTGGGAACACTGAAGCTTTCTTT. It is translated as CASSPSTGNTEAFF. The chain carries TRBV4-3 and TRBJ1-1; no firm D call. The V and J ends lost 4 bases and 1 base respectively, with 10 bases between them. The CDR3 has 14 amino acids. Germline-derived CDR1 and CDR2 are LGHNA and YSLEER.

The chain combines TRBV7-9 with TRBJ1-1; the match to TRBD1 covers 12 bases. Germline values: CDR1 SEHNR, CDR2 FQNEAQ (reference sequence). The junction had 9 bases not matched to a gene; V was cut back by 5 bases and J by 5 bases. This CDR3 is built from 16 residues. CDR3 protein: CASSGDRGRLVTEAFF. The DNA of the CDR3 is TGTGCCAGCAGCGGGGACAGGGGGCGATTAGTTACTGAAGCTTTCTTT.

This clone has only one observation. CDR3 in amino acids: CATSRDGVRGGDTQYF. As DNA, the CDR3 is TGTGCCACCAGCAGAGATGGGGTACGGGGAGGAGATACGCAGTATTTT. The chain couples TRBV15 to TRBJ2-3, with D tentatively TRBD2 (6 bases). Germline loops: CDR1 LNHNV, CDR2 YYDKDF (reference sequence). The CDR3 contains 16 residues. V was shortened by 0 bases and J by 5 bases, with 15 bases between the two germline ends.

Only one count was recorded for this clone. This chain links TRBV5-1 with TRBJ2-7; possible D gene TRBD1, 5 bases. CDR3 size: 16 residues. V lost 2 bases and J 2 bases, leaving 17 bases between the germline ends. Germline-derived CDR1 and CDR2 are SGHRS and YFSETQ. The CDR3 is CASSFRLRGQAYEQYF. In DNA, the CDR3 is TGCGCCAGCAGCTTTCGTCTTCGTGGACAAGCCTACGAGCAGTACTTC.

V usage is TRBV5-8 and J usage is TRBJ1-4; TRBD1 matches 7 bases. V was pared by 3 bases and J by 4 bases, with 6 bases of the junction left unmatched. The CDR3 runs to 15 residues. Germline CDR1 is SGHTS and CDR2 is YDEGEE. The CDR3 sequence: CASSYPGQLNEKLFF. In DNA, the CDR3 is TGTGCCAGCAGCTACCCGGGACAGCTTAATGAAAAACTGTTTTTT.

The V gene is TRBV30, the J gene TRBJ1-6; D remains unclear. Trimming took off 0 bases at V and 8 bases at J, with 11 bases between the two ends. This CDR3 spans 14 amino acids. Germline V lookup: CDR1 GTSNPN, CDR2 SVGIG (reference sequence). The DNA of the CDR3 is TGTGCCTGGAGTGTACCCCCCGGGGATTCACCCCTCCACTTT. Translated: CAWSVPPGDSPLHF.

The rearrangement uses TRBV7-6 and TRBJ2-5; 8 bases are shared with TRBD2. V gave up 5 bases and J gave up 3 bases; unmatched junction bases: 11. The germline gives CDR1 SGHVS, CDR2 FNYEAQ. The CDR3 consists of 16 residues. This CDR3 reads CASSPLIGGGKETQYF. The CDR3 DNA sequence: TGTGCCAGCAGCCCCCTTATCGGGGGGGGAAAAGAGACCCAGTACTTC.

The chain employs TRBV6-1 and TRBJ1-4; D gene ambiguous. Per the germline V gene, CDR1 is MNHNS and CDR2 is SASEGT. The CDR3 consists of 14 residues. V shed 1 base and J shed 4 bases, with 7 bases lying between them. The CDR3 reads CASSEGTYNEKLFF. CDR3 nucleotide sequence: TGTGCCAGCAGTGAAGGAACTTATAATGAAAAACTGTTTTTT.

The chain recombines TRBV4-2 with TRBJ1-2; D not certain. V lost 1 base and J lost 5, with 8 bases in between. In germline, CDR1 is LGHNA, CDR2 YNFKEQ. CDR3 length: 13 amino acids. Here the CDR3 DNA reads TGTGCCAGCAGCCAAGTAGAGGGTTATGGCTACACCTTC. Encoded protein: CASSQVEGYGYTF.

The genes are TRBV5-5 and TRBJ1-2; D is uncertain. Germline V gene data show CDR1 as SGHKS and CDR2 as YYEKEE (reference sequence). V gave up 0 bases and J gave up 8 bases, with 8 bases separating them. The CDR3 covers 12 residues. CDR3 bases: TGTGCCAGCAGCTTGGTTCTAAACGGCTACACCTTC. This sequence encodes CASSLVLNGYTF. Complete variable domain (other parts from reference TRBV5-5 and TRBJ1-2): DAGVTQSPTHLIKTRGQQVTLRCSPISGHKSVSWYQQVLGQGPQFIFQYYEKEERGRGNFPDRFSARQFPNYSSELNVNALLLGDSALYLCASSLVLNGYTFGSGTRLTVV.